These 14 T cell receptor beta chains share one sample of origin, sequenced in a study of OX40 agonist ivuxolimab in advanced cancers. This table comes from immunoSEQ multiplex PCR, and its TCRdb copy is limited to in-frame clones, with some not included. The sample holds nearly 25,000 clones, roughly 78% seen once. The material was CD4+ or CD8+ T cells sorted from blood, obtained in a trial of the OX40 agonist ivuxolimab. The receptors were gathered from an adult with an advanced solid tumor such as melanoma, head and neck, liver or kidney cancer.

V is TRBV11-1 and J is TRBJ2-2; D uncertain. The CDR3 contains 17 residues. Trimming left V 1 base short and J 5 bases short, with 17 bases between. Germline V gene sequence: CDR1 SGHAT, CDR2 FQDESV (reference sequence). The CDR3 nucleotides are TGTGCCAGCAGCTTAGATTGGACCGGTGAACATACCGGGGAGCTGTTTTTT. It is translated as CASSLDWTGEHTGELFF.

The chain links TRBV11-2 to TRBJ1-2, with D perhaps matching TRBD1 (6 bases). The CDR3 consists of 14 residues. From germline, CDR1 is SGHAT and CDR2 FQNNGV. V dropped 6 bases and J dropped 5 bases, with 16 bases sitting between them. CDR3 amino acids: CASRMTGPLYGYTF. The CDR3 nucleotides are TGTGCCAGCAGGATGACAGGACCACTTTATGGCTACACCTTC. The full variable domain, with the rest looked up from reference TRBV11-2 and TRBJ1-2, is EAGVAQSPRYKIIEKRQSVAFWCNPISGHATLYWYQQILGQGPKLLIQFQNNGVVDDSQLPKDRFSAERLKGVDSTLKIQPAKLEDSAVYLCASRMTGPLYGYTFGSGTRLTVV.

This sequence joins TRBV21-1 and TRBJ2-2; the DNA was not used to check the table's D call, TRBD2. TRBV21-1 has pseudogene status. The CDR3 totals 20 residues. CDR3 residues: CASSKASTSGGADRFGELFF. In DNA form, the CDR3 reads TGTGCCAGCAGCAAAGCGTCGACTAGCGGGGGGGCCGACCGGTTCGGGGAGCTGTTTTTT.

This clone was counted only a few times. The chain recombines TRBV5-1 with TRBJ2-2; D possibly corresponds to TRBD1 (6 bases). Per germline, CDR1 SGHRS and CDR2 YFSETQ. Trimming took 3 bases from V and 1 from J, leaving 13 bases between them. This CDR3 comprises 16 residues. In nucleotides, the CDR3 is TGCGCCAGCAGCTACGGACAGTTGGTGAACACCGGGGAGCTGTTTTTT. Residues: CASSYGQLVNTGELFF.

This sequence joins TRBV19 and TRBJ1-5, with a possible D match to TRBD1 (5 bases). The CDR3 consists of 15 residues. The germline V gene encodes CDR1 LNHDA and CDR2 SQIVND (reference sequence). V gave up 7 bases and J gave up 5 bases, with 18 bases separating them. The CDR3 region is CASKRGAGRDQPQHF. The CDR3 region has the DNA TGTGCCAGTAAACGCGGGGCCGGGCGCGATCAGCCCCAGCATTTT.

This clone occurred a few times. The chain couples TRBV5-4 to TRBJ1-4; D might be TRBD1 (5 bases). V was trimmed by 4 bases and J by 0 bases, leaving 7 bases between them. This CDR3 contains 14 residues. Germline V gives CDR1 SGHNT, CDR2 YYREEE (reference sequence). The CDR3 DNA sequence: TGTGCCAGCAGCCTAGGGGCAACTAATGAAAAACTGTTTTTT. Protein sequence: CASSLGATNEKLFF.

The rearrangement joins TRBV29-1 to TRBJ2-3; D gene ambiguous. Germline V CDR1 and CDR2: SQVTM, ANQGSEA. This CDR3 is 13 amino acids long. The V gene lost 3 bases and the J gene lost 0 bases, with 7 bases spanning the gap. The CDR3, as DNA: TGCAGCGTTGATATGACGAGCACAGATACGCAGTATTTT. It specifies CSVDMTSTDTQYF.

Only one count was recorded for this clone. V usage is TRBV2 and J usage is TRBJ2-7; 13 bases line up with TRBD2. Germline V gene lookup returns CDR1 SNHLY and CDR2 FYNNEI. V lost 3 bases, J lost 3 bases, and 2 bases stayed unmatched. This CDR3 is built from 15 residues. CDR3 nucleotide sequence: TGTGCCAGCAGTGACGGGACTAGCGGGAACTACGAGCAGTACTTC. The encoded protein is CASSDGTSGNYEQYF.

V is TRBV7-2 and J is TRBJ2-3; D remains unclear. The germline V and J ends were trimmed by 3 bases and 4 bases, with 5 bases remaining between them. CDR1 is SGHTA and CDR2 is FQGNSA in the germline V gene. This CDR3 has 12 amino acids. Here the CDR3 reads CASSLTADTQYF. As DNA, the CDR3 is TGTGCCAGCAGCTTGACCGCAGATACGCAGTATTTT.

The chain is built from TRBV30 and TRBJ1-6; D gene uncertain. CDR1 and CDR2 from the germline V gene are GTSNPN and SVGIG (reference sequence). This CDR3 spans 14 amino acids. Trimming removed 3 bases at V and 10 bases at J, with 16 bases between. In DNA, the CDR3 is TGTGCCTGGAGGCGCGGACTGGGAGGCTCACCCCTCCACTTT. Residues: CAWRRGLGGSPLHF.

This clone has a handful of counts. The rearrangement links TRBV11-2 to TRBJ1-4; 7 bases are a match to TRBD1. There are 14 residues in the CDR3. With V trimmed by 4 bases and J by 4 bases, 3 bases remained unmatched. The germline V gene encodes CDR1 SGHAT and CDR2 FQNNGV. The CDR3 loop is CASSSDRRNEKLFF. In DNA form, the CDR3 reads TGTGCCAGCAGCTCGGACAGGCGTAATGAAAAACTGTTTTTT.

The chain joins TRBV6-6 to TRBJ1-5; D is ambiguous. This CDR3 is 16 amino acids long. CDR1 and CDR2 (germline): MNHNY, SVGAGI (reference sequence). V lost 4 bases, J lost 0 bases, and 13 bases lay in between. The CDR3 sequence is CASSFSARSSNQPQHF. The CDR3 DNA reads TGTGCCAGCAGTTTTTCAGCTAGGAGTAGCAATCAGCCCCAGCATTTT.

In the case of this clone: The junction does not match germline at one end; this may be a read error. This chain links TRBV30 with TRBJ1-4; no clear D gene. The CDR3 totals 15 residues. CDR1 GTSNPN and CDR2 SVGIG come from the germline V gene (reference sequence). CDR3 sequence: CAWSPPRVLEGKTVF. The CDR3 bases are TGTGCCTGGAGTCCCCCCCGGGTGCTCGAAGGAAAAACTGTTTTT.

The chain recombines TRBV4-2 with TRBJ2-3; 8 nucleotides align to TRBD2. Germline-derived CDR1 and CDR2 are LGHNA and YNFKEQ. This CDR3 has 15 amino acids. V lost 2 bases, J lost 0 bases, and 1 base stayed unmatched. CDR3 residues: CASSQTGGSTDTQYF. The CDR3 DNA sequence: TGTGCCAGCAGCCAAACGGGGGGGAGCACAGATACGCAGTATTTT.